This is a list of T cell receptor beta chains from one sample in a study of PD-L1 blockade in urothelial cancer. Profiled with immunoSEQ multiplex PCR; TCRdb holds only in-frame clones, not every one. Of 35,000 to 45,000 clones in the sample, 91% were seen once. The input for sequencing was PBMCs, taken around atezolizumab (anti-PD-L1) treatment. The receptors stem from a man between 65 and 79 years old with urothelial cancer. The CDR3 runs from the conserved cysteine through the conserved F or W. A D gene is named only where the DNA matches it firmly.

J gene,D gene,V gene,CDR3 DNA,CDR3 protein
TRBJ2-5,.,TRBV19,TGTGCCAGTAGTACCGGTTCCCAAGAGACCCAGTACTTC,CASSTGSQETQYF
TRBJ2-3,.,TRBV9,TGTGCCAGCAGCGCGCTGGGGGCCGAGACAGATACGCAGTATTTT,CASSALGAETDTQYF
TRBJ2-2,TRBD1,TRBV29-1,TGCAGCGTTGCGACAGGGCGCACGAACACCGGGGAGCTGTTTTTT,CSVATGRTNTGELFF
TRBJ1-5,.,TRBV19,TGTGCCAGTAGGGTACAGGACACTTCCAGGCGTCAGCCCCAGCATTTT,CASRVQDTSRRQPQHF
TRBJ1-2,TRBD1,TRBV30,TGTGCCTGTACAGGGGGCGGTGGCTACACCTTC,CACTGGGGYTF
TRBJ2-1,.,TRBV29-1,TGCAGCGTTGAGAGGACGGGGTCCTCCTACAATGAGCAGTTCTTC,CSVERTGSSYNEQFF
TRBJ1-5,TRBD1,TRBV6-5,TGTGCCAGCAGGAGAGGGGGCCGGTCTCAGCCCCAGCATTTT,CASRRGGRSQPQHF
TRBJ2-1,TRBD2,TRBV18,TGTGCCAGCTCCCTCAGCCCGGGACTAGCGGCTTCAAATGAGCAGTTCTTC,CASSLSPGLAASNEQFF
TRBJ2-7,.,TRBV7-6,TGTGCCAGCAGTAGTACAGTAGACGAGCAGTACTTC,CASSSTVDEQYF
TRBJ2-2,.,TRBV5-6,TGTGCCAGCAGCTTGGGCGGAATGAACACCGGGGAGCTGTTTTTT,CASSLGGMNTGELFF
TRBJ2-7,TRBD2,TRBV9,TGTGCCAGCAGCGTACTAGCGGGAGGCCCCTACGAGCAGTACTTC,CASSVLAGGPYEQYF
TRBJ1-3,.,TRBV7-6,TGTGCCAGCACCCTGGGAGGGACACCTGGAAACACCATATATTTT,CASTLGGTPGNTIYF
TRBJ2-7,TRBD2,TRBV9,TGTGCCAGCAGCGTAGGGGCGGGAGGGCCTGGCAACGAGCAGTACTTC,CASSVGAGGPGNEQYF
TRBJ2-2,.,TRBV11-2,TGTGCCAGCAGCTTTCAACGGACATCCACCGGGGAGCTGTTTTTT,CASSFQRTSTGELFF
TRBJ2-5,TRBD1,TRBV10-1,TGCGCCAGCAGTGAGGATGGACAGGGCCAAGAGACCCAGTACTTC,CASSEDGQGQETQYF
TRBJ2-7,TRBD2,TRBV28,TGTGCCAGCAGTGCCCTCGGGGGGGAGCAGTACTTC,CASSALGGEQYF
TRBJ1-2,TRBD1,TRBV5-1,TGCGCCAGCAGCCAGGGGACAGGGCCTTTTATGAGGACCTTC,CASSQGTGPFMRTF
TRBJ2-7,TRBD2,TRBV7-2,TGTGCCAGCAGCTTAAAAGCGGGAGCTGTCGAGCAGTACTTC,CASSLKAGAVEQYF
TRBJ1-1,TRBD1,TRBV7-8,TGTGCCAGCAGCCCAAGGACAGGGGGCCTTGAAGCTTTCTTT,CASSPRTGGLEAFF
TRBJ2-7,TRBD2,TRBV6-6,TGTGCCGGATCCGCTAGCGGGGCCTACGAGCAGTACTTC,CAGSASGAYEQYF